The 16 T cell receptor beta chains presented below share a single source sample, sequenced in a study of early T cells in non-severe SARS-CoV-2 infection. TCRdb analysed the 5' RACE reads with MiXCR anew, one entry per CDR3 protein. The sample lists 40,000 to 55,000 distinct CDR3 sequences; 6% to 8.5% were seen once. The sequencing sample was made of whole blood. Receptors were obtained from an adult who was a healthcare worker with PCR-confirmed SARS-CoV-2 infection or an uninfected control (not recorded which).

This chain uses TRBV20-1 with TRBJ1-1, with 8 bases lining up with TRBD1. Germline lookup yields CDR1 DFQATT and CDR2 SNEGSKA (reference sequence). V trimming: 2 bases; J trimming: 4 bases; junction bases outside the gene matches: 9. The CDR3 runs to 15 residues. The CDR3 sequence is CSARKAGGLGTEAFF. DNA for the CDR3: TGCAGTGCTAGAAAGGCAGGGGGCCTCGGCACTGAAGCTTTCTTT.

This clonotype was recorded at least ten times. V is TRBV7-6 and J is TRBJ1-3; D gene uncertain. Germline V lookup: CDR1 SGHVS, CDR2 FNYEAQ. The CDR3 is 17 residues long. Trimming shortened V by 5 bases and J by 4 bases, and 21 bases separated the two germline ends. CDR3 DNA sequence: TGTGCCAGCAGCCGACGGGCAATCCACTTGTCCGGAAACACCATATATTTT. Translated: CASSRRAIHLSGNTIYF.

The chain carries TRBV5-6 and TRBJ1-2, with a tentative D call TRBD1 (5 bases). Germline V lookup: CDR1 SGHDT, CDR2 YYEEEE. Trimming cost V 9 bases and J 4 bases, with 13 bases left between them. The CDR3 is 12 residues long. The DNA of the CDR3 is TGTGCCACCTCGACGGGGGGCTATGGCTACACCTTC. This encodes CATSTGGYGYTF.

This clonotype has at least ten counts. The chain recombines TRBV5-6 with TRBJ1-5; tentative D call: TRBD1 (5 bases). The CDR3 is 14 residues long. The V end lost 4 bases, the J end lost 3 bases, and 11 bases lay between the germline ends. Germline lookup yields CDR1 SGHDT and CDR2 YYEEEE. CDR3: CASSGGGDNQPQHF. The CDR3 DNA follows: TGTGCCAGCAGCGGGGGAGGAGACAATCAGCCCCAGCATTTT.

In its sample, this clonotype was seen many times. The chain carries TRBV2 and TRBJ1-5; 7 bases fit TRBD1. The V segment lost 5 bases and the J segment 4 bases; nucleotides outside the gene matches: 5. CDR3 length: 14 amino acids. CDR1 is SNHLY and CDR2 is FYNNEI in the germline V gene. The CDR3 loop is CASSPWDRNQPQHF. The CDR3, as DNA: TGTGCCAGCAGTCCCTGGGACAGAAATCAGCCCCAGCATTTT.

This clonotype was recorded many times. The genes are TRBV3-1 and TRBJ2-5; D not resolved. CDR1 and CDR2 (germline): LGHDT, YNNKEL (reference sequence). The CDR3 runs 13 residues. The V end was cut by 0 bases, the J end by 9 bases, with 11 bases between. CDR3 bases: TGTGCCAGCAGCCAAGACTTAGACTCGGCCCAGTACTTC. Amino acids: CASSQDLDSAQYF.

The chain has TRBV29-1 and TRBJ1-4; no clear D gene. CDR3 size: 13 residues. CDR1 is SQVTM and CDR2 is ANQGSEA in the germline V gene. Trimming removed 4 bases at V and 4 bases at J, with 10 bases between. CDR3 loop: CSVVADYNEKLFF. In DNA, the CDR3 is TGCAGCGTTGTGGCTGATTATAATGAAAAACTGTTTTTT. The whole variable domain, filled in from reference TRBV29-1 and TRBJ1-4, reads SAVISQKPSRDICQRGTSLTIQCQVDSQVTMMFWYRQQPGQSLTLIATANQGSEATYESGFVIDKFPISRPNLTFSTLTVSNMSPEDSSIYLCSVVADYNEKLFFGSGTQLSVL.

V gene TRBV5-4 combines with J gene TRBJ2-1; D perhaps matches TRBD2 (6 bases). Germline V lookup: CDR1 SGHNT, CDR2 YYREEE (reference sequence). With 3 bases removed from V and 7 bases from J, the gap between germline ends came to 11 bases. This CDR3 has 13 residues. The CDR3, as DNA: TGTGCCAGCAGCTACCCGGCGGGGAATGAGCAGTTCTTC. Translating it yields CASSYPAGNEQFF.

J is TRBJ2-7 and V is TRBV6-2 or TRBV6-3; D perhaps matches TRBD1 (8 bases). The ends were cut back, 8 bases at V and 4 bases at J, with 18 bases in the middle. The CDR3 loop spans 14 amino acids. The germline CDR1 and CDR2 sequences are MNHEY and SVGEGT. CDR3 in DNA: TGTGCCAGCGGGAGGGACAGGTTCCCTTACGAGCAGTACTTC. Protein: CASGRDRFPYEQYF.

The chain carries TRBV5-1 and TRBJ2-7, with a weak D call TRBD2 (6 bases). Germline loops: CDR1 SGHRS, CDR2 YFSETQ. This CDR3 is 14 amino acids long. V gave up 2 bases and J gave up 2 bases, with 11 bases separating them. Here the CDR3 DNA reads TGCGCCAGCAGCTTTCAGGGAGGAACCTACGAGCAGTACTTC. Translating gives CASSFQGGTYEQYF.

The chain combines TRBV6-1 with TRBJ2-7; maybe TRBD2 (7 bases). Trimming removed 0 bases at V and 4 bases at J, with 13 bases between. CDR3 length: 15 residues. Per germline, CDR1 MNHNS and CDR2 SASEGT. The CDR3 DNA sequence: TGTGCCAGCAGTGAAGCCGGGGGGCCGTGGTACGAGCAGTACTTC. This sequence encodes CASSEAGGPWYEQYF.

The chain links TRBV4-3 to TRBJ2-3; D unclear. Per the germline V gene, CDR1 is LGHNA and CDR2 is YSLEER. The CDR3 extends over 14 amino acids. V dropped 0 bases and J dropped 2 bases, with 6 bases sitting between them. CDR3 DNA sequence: TGCGCCAGCAGCCAAGATACCGCCACAGATACGCAGTATTTT. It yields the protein CASSQDTATDTQYF.

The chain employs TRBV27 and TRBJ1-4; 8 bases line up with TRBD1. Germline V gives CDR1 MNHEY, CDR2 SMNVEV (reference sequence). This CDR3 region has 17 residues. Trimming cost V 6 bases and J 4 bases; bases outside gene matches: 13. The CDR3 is CASSPLHSDRGNEKLFF. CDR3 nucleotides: TGTGCCAGCAGCCCACTCCACTCCGACAGGGGTAATGAAAAACTGTTTTTT.

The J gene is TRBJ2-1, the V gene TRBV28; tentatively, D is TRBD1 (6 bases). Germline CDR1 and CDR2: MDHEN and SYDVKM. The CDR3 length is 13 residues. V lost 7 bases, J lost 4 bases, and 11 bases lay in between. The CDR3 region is CASTLDRYNEQFF. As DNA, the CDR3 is TGTGCCAGCACCCTGGACAGATACAATGAGCAGTTCTTC.

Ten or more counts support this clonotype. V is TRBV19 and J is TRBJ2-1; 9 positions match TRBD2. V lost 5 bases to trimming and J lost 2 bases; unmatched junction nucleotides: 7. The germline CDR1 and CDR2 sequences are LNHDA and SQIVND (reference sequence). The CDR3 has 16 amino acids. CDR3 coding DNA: TGTGCCAGTAGTGAACGGGGACTAGCTCCCTACAATGAGCAGTTCTTC. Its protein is CASSERGLAPYNEQFF.

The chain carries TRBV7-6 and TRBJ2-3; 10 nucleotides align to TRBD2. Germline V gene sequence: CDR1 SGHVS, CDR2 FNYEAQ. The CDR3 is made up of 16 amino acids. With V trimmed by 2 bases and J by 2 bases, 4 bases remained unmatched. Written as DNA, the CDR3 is TGTGCCAGCAGCTTAAGCGGGGGGGCAAACACAGATACGCAGTATTTT. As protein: CASSLSGGANTDTQYF.